The clone carrying this TCR beta chain has a single count. Its antigen remains unknown. The data stem from a study of cytomegalovirus exposure and HLA in healthy donors. Study outcomes and limitations: There were a few CMV-associated chains whose specificity for CMV antigens was confirmed in vitro.

This CDR3 contains 14 residues. Trimming took 1 base from V and 3 from J, leaving 9 bases between them. The germline gives CDR1 SGHAT, CDR2 FQNNGV. Primers: 60 Vbeta forward and 13 Jbeta reverse. Using immunoSEQ multiplex PCR, the repertoire was profiled, and TCRdb retains in-frame clones only, with some absent. The sample comprises 150,000 to 200,000 clones, roughly nine tenths of which are singletons, and 0.75% to 0.95% rests with the top ten. This sequence was found in a woman aged 30 to 39 in good health and CMV-seronegative. This sequence joins TRBV11-2 and TRBJ2-5, with D possibly matching TRBD1 (7 bases). The source material was PBMCs. The CDR3 reads CASSLAGGKETQYF. The CDR3 bases are TGTGCCAGCAGCTTAGCAGGGGGGAAAGAGACCCAGTACTTC.